This record concerns one T cell receptor beta chain sequence. These data come from a study of blood T cell repertoires in COVID-19. In the authors' workflow: Reference gene primer amplification in the assay estimated nucleated cell counts. Profiled with immunoSEQ multiplex PCR; TCRdb holds only in-frame clones, not every one. V and J calls and clone size follow that table, whereas D and trimming were derived from the DNA. The data hold 180,000 or so clones, with more than 75% observed a single time. Per germline, CDR1 MDHEN and CDR2 SYDVKM. Trimming took 4 bases from V and 6 from J; bases not matched to a gene: 17. The CDR3 extends over 19 amino acids. The study assigned cohorts using participant-reported clinical history. In the 2 weeks before study entry, exposed participants met a COVID-19 case, which was PCR-confirmed or clinician-diagnosed.

The source material was PBMCs or T cells enriched from blood (not recorded which). The sequence was obtained from a man aged 60 to 69 who had been exposed to COVID-19. This sequence joins TRBV28 and TRBJ2-1, with 11 bases that match TRBD2. The CDR3: CASSSSTSGNPLGVNEQFF. In DNA form, the CDR3 reads TGTGCCAGCAGTTCATCGACTAGCGGGAATCCCCTTGGTGTCAATGAGCAGTTCTTC.